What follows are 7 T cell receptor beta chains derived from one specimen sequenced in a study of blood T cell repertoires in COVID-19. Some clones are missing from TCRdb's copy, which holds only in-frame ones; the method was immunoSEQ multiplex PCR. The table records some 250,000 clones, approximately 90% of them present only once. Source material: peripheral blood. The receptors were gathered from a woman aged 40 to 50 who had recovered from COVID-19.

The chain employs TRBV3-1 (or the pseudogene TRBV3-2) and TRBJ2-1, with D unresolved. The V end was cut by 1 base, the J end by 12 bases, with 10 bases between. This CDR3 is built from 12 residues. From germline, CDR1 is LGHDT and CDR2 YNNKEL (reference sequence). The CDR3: CASSQGAPWQFF. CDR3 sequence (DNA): TGTGCCAGCAGCCAAGGGGCTCCGTGGCAGTTCTTC.

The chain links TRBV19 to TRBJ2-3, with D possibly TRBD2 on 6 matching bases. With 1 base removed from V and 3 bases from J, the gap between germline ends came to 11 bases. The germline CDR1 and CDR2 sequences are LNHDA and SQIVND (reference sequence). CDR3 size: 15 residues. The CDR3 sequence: CASSIGSSATDTQYF. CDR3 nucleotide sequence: TGTGCCAGTAGTATAGGGTCTAGCGCAACAGATACGCAGTATTTT.

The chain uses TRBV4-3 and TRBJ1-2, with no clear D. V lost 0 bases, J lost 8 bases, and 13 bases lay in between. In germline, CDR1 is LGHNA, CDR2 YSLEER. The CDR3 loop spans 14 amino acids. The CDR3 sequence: CASSQDRGLMGYTF. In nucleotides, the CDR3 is TGCGCCAGCAGCCAAGATCGGGGATTGATGGGCTACACCTTC.

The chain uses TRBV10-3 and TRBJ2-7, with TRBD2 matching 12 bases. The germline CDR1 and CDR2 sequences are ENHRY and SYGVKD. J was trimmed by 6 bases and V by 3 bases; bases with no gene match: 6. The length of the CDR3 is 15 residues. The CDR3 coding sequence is TGTGCCATCAGTGATCTAGCGGGAGGGGCCCGCGAGCAGTACTTC. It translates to CAISDLAGGAREQYF.

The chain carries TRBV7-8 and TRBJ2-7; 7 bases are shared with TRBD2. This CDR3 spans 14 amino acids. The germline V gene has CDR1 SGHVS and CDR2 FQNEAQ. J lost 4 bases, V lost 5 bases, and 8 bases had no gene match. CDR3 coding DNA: TGTGCCAGCAGCCAGACTAGCTCAGGGTACGAGCAGTACTTC. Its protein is CASSQTSSGYEQYF.

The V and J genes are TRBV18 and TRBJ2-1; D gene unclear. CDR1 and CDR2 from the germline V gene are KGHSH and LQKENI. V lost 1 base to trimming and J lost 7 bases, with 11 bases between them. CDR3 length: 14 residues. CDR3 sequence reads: CASSPRSGTNEQFF. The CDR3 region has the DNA TGTGCCAGCTCACCACGGTCAGGAACTAATGAGCAGTTCTTC.

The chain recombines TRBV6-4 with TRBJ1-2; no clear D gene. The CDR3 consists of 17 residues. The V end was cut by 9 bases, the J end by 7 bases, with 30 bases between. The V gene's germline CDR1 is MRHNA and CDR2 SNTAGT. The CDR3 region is CASPLVGQRVLVRGYTF. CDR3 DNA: TGTGCCAGTCCCCTGGTTGGCCAGAGGGTCTTGGTCCGTGGCTACACCTTC.